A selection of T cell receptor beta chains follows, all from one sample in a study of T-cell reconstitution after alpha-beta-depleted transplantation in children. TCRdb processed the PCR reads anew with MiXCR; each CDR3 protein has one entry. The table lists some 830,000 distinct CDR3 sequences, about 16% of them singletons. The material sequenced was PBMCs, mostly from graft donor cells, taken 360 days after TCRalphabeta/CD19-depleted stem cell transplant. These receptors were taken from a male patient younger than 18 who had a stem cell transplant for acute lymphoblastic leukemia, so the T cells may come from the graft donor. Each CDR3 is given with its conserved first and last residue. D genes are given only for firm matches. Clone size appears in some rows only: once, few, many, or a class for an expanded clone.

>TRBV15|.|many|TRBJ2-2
CATSRGIGELFF
TGTGCCACCAGCAGAGGTATCGGGGAGCTGTTTTTT
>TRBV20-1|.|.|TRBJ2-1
CSARKSVSLNNEQFF
TGCAGTGCTAGAAAGAGCGTATCATTGAACAATGAGCAGTTCTTC
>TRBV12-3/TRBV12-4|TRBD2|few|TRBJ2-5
CASSSQTSGSIQYF
TGTGCCAGCAGTTCGCAGACTAGCGGGAGTATCCAGTACTTC
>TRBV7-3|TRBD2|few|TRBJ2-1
CASSLQGSSGRSDEQFF
TGTGCCAGCAGCTTACAAGGGTCTAGCGGGAGAAGCGATGAGCAGTTCTTC
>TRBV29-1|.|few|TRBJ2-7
CSVEVDGTPSYEQYF
TGCAGCGTTGAAGTAGACGGGACCCCGTCCTACGAGCAGTACTTC
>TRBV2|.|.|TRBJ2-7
CASLDYYEQYF
TGTGCCAGCCTGGACTACTACGAGCAGTACTTC
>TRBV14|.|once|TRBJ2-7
CASSQEWGFYEQYF
TGTGCCAGCAGCCAAGAGTGGGGGTTCTACGAGCAGTACTTC
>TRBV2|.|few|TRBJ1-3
CASSVEQSSGNTIYF
TGTGCCAGCAGTGTTGAGCAAAGCTCTGGAAACACCATATATTTT
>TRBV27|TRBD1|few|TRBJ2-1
CATTKRTGGSSSYNEQFF
TGTGCCACCACGAAGAGGACAGGCGGATCAAGCTCCTACAATGAGCAGTTCTTC
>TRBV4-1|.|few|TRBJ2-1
CASSQVGGRGAYNEQFF
TGCGCCAGCAGCCAAGTAGGTGGGCGAGGAGCCTACAATGAGCAGTTCTTC
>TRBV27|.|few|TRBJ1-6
CASSLSPHTESLHF
TGTGCCAGCAGTTTATCCCCTCATACGGAGTCCCTCCACTTT
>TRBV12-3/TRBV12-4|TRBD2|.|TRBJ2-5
CASSLGSGGQETQYF
TGTGCCAGCAGTTTGGGGTCGGGGGGCCAAGAGACCCAGTACTTC
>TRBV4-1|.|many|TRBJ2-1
CASSQVNNEQFF
TGCGCCAGCAGCCAAGTTAACAATGAGCAGTTCTTC
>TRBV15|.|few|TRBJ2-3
CATAWGDTQYF
TGTGCCACCGCCTGGGGAGATACGCAGTATTTT
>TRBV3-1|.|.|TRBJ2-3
CATSQFTLQGAGSTDTQYF
TGTGCCACCAGCCAGTTCACCTTACAGGGCGCGGGTAGCACAGATACGCAGTATTTT
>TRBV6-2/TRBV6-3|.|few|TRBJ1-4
CASSTGDEKLFF
TGTGCCAGCAGCACGGGGGATGAAAAACTGTTTTTT
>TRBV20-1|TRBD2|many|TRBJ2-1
CSARGPLAGVVEQFF
TGCAGTGCTAGAGGACCTCTAGCGGGAGTCGTCGAGCAGTTCTTC
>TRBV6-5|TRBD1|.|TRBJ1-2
CASSYSVGTGLRFGYTF
TGTGCCAGCAGTTACTCCGTAGGGACAGGGCTTCGCTTTGGCTACACCTTC
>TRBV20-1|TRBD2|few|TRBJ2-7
CSAREGGSEQYF
TGCAGTGCTAGAGAGGGAGGGAGTGAGCAGTACTTC
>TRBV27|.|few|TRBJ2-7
CASSQRTRMREQYF
TGTGCCAGCAGTCAACGAACACGGATGCGGGAGCAGTACTTC
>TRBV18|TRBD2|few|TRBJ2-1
CASSPPRTSGSLNEQFF
TGTGCCAGCTCACCACCGAGGACTAGCGGGAGTTTGAATGAGCAGTTCTTC
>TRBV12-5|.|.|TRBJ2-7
CASGLVMDSPAGRYF
TGTGCTAGTGGTTTGGTAATGGACAGCCCTGCCGGAAGGTACTTC
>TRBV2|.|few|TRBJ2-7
CASIGEFYEQYF
TGTGCCAGCATCGGGGAGTTTTACGAGCAGTACTTC
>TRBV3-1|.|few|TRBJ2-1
CASSHTRGEKNEQFF
TGTGCCAGCAGCCACACAAGAGGGGAAAAGAATGAGCAGTTCTTC
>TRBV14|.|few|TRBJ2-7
CASSLPLGLSTYEQYF
TGTGCCAGCAGCCTCCCCCTCGGACTCTCGACGTACGAGCAGTACTTC
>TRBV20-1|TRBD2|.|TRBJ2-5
CSVNRGAGGNRTQYF
TGCAGTGTTAATCGCGGAGCGGGAGGCAACAGGACCCAGTACTTC
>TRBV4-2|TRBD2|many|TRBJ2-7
CASSTSGNFQGEQYF
TGTGCCAGCAGCACTAGCGGGAATTTTCAGGGCGAGCAGTACTTC
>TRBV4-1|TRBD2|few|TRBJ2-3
CASSHLLAGAGDTQYF
TGCGCCAGCAGCCACTTACTAGCGGGAGCAGGAGATACGCAGTATTTT
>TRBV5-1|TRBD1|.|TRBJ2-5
CASSWGTGFETQYF
TGCGCCAGCAGCTGGGGGACAGGGTTCGAGACCCAGTACTTC
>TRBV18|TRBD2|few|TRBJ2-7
CASSPVAGGDEQYF
TGTGCCAGCTCACCAGTCGCGGGGGGGGACGAGCAGTACTTC
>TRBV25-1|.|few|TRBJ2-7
CASSELVFPVAYEQYF
TGTGCCAGCAGTGAATTGGTCTTCCCGGTGGCCTACGAGCAGTACTTC
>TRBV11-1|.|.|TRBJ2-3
CASSGDSSTDTQYF
TGTGCCAGCAGCGGAGACAGCAGCACAGATACGCAGTATTTT
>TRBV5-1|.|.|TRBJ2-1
CASSLAWANYNEQFF
TGCGCCAGCAGCTTGGCCTGGGCGAACTACAATGAGCAGTTCTTC
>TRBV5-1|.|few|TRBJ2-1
CASRVLGNEQFF
TGCGCCAGCAGGGTATTGGGCAATGAGCAGTTCTTC
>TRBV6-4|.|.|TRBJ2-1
CTCSPYPLSGVLDNEQFF
TGTACCTGCAGTCCCTACCCCCTTAGCGGAGTTCTAGACAATGAGCAGTTCTTC
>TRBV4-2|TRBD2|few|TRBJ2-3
CASSQGEGLAGVDTQYF
TGTGCCAGCAGCCAAGGGGAGGGACTAGCGGGAGTAGATACGCAGTATTTT
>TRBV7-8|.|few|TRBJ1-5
CASSLLRQINQPQHF
TGTGCCAGCAGCTTACTGAGGCAGATAAATCAGCCCCAGCATTTT
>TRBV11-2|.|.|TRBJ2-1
CASSLNSDEQFF
TGTGCCAGCAGCTTAAATTCGGATGAGCAGTTCTTC
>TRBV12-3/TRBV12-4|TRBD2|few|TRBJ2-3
CASSFWTSGTDTQYF
TGTGCCAGCAGTTTCTGGACTAGCGGCACAGATACGCAGTATTTT
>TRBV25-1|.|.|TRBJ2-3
CASSEGGGHTQYF
TGTGCCAGCAGTGAGGGGGGGGGGCATACGCAGTATTTT
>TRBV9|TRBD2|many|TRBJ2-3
CASSGSLAGSDTQYF
TGTGCCAGCAGCGGTTCACTAGCGGGGTCAGATACGCAGTATTTT
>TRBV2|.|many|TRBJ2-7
CASSEEQGIPYEQYF
TGTGCCAGCAGTGAGGAACAGGGAATCCCCTACGAGCAGTACTTC
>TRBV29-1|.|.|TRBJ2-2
CSVVGWGAANTGELFF
TGCAGCGTTGTTGGGTGGGGAGCCGCGAACACCGGGGAGCTGTTTTTT
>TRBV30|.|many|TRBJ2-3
CAWRVSGPDTQYF
TGTGCCTGGAGGGTTAGCGGTCCAGATACGCAGTATTTT
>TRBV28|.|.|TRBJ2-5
CASSLYSGRPYF
TGTGCCAGCAGTTTGTACTCGGGCCGCCCTTACTTC
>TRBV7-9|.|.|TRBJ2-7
CASSFGVATQTYEQYF
TGTGCCAGCAGCTTTGGTGTAGCGACACAAACCTACGAGCAGTACTTC
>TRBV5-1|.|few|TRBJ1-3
CASSLEIPESSGNTIYF
TGCGCCAGCAGCTTGGAGATCCCTGAGAGCTCTGGAAACACCATATATTTT